Each of the 29 T cell receptor beta chains below was sequenced from the same sample in a study of regulatory T cells in long-lasting Graves disease. Time point specified: newly diagnosed GD, antithyroid drugs for less than 3 months. Extracted RNA from PBMCs served as the source of the TCR library. With iRepertoire HTBI primers and Arm-PCR of CDR3 regions, TCR beta libraries were built. TCRdb analysed the multiplex PCR reads with MiXCR anew, one entry per CDR3 protein. The sample lists about 430,000 distinct CDR3 sequences, approximately 16% occurring once. The sample also formed part of further work on T cells in Graves' hyperthyroidism and ophthalmopathy.

The sequencing here drew on peripheral blood mononuclear cells (PBMCs), taken at new diagnosis, from a patient treated with antithyroid drugs. Receptors were obtained from a woman aged 35 to 49 with Graves disease.

This clonotype has at least ten counts. The chain employs TRBV28 and TRBJ1-2; TRBD1 agrees at 9 bases. The CDR3 loop spans 14 amino acids. V lost 7 bases, J lost 1 base, and 4 bases stayed unmatched. Germline V gives CDR1 MDHEN, CDR2 SYDVKM. In DNA, the CDR3 is TGTGCCAGCACCGGGACAGGGTTTAACTATGGCTACACCTTC. Its protein product is CASTGTGFNYGYTF.

The chain combines TRBV20-1 with TRBJ2-1, with 9 bases identical to TRBD1. Germline loops: CDR1 DFQATT, CDR2 SNEGSKA (reference sequence). This CDR3 has 18 residues. Trimming removed 0 bases from V and 3 bases from J; junction bases left unmatched: 12. The CDR3 region has the DNA TGCAGTGCTAGAGATGGGGACAGGGCCTCCGCTTTCTACAATGAGCAGTTCTTC. Its protein is CSARDGDRASAFYNEQFF.

This clonotype was found many times. The chain is built from TRBV11-3 and TRBJ2-5, with D perhaps matching TRBD2 (5 bases). The CDR3 extends over 14 amino acids. The germline V and J ends were trimmed by 4 bases and 4 bases, with 13 bases remaining between them. Germline V gene data show CDR1 as SGHNT and CDR2 as YENEEA. The CDR3 here is CASSSDLLGETQYF. CDR3 DNA sequence: TGTGCCAGCAGCTCGGACTTACTCGGAGAGACCCAGTACTTC.

Turning to this clonotype: Just one base apart from a much larger clone, this may be a read error. V usage is TRBV3-1 and J usage is TRBJ1-1; 10 nucleotides match TRBD1. Germline V lookup: CDR1 LGHDT, CDR2 YNNKEL (reference sequence). This CDR3 has 14 amino acids. The CDR3 nucleotides read TGTGCCAGCAGCCAAGACGACAGGGGGCTCGAAGCTCTCTTT. This translates into CASSQDDRGLEALF.

This clonotype was observed many times. V gene TRBV19 combines with J gene TRBJ1-2; TRBD1 matches at 7 bases. The CDR3 runs 16 residues. Germline trimming cut 1 base from V and 0 bases from J; bases unmatched to any gene: 5. Germline V gene sequence: CDR1 LNHDA, CDR2 SQIVND (reference sequence). DNA for the CDR3: TGTGCCAGTAGTATAGGGACAGGCTCCCCTAACTATGGCTACACCTTC. The encoded protein is CASSIGTGSPNYGYTF.

The CDR3 DNA reads as TGTGCCAGCAGTGGACAGGTTAGCGACGCAGATACGCAGTATTTT. This encodes CASSGQVSDADTQYF. The chain carries TRBV6-1 and TRBJ2-3; TRBD1 might be the D (6 bases). The CDR3 extends over 15 amino acids. CDR1 and CDR2 (germline): MNHNS, SASEGT. V was trimmed by 4 bases and J by 4 bases, leaving 15 bases between them.

This clonotype was recorded at least ten times. The chain carries TRBV27 and TRBJ1-1; TRBD1 matches 7 bases. Trimming at V came to 5 bases and at J to 4 bases, leaving 4 bases not matched to a gene. From germline, CDR1 is MNHEY and CDR2 SMNVEV (reference sequence). The CDR3 totals 13 residues. For the CDR3, the DNA is TGTGCCAGCAGTCTCAGGGGGTTCACTGAAGCTTTCTTT. As protein: CASSLRGFTEAFF.

This chain connects TRBV5-4 to TRBJ2-3, with no clear D. Germline loops: CDR1 SGHNT, CDR2 YYREEE (reference sequence). The CDR3 has 15 amino acids. V was trimmed by 1 base and J by 1 base, leaving 10 bases between them. The CDR3 DNA reads as TGTGCCAGCAGCTTGAGAACCCTAGGCACAGATACGCAGTATTTT. Translating it yields CASSLRTLGTDTQYF.

The chain is built from TRBV19 and TRBJ2-2; TRBD2 matches 11 bases. In germline, CDR1 is LNHDA, CDR2 SQIVND (reference sequence). This CDR3 spans 18 amino acids. Losses at the gene ends were 3 bases for V and 2 bases for J; bases not matched to a gene: 8. Here the CDR3 DNA reads TGTGCCAGTAGTATTTTAGAACTAGCGGGAGCCAACACCGGGGAGCTGTTTTTT. Translation gives CASSILELAGANTGELFF.

This clonotype has ten or more counts. The V gene is TRBV27, the J gene TRBJ2-7; 14 bases agree with TRBD2. V trimming: 6 bases; J trimming: 6 bases; junction bases outside the gene matches: 4. CDR1 and CDR2 (germline): MNHEY, SMNVEV (reference sequence). The CDR3 contains 14 residues. The CDR3 DNA sequence: TGTGCCAGCAGGGGGACTAGCGGGAGATCCGAGCAGTACTTC. Residues: CASRGTSGRSEQYF.

This clonotype was found many times. The rearrangement links TRBV11-2 to TRBJ2-3; D is unresolved. Germline lookup yields CDR1 SGHAT and CDR2 FQNNGV. The length of the CDR3 is 13 residues. Deletions cut 2 bases from V and 2 bases from J, with 5 bases between. The CDR3 DNA is TGTGCCAGCAGCTTACCGACCACAGATACGCAGTATTTT. It codes for CASSLPTTDTQYF.

This clonotype showed up many times. V is TRBV2 and J is TRBJ2-3; 9 nucleotides line up with TRBD2. The germline V gene encodes CDR1 SNHLY and CDR2 FYNNEI. CDR3 size: 15 residues. V shed 6 bases, J shed 7 bases, and the junction held 11 bases outside the gene matches. The CDR3: CASRILAGVSNTQYF. CDR3 sequence (DNA): TGTGCCAGCAGAATCTTAGCGGGAGTGTCTAATACGCAGTATTTT.

The chain joins TRBV13 to TRBJ2-7; the D is unclear. The germline gives CDR1 PRHDT, CDR2 FYEKMQ (reference sequence). Trimming stripped 1 base from V and 5 bases from J, with 6 bases between. The CDR3 consists of 12 residues. The CDR3 reads CASSLDQNEQYF. The DNA of the CDR3 is TGTGCCAGCAGCTTAGACCAGAACGAGCAGTACTTC.

This clonotype was counted a few times. One junction end disagrees with the germline gene, perhaps due to a read error. The chain recombines TRBV12-3 or TRBV12-4 with TRBJ2-2; D unresolved. The CDR3 is 12 amino acids. CDR3 in amino acids: CASGFVPGELFF. CDR3 sequence (DNA): TGTGCCAGCGGTTTTGTACCCGGGGAGCTGTTTTTT.

The chain has TRBV29-1 and TRBJ2-1, with a tentative D call TRBD2 (5 bases). The CDR3 runs 14 residues. Germline V CDR1 and CDR2: SQVTM, ANQGSEA. The ends were cut back, 3 bases at V and 1 base at J, with 10 bases in the middle. This CDR3 is CSVEGIASYNEQFF. The CDR3 DNA reads as TGCAGCGTTGAGGGAATAGCGTCCTACAATGAGCAGTTCTTC.

This clonotype was counted a few times. V is TRBV6-5 and J is TRBJ2-3; 12 positions agree with TRBD1. The V gene's germline CDR1 is MNHEY and CDR2 SVGAGI. Trimming at V came to 2 bases and at J to 6 bases, leaving 6 bases not matched to a gene. This CDR3 region has 16 residues. The CDR3 nucleotides are TGTGCCAGCAGTTACACGGGACAGGGGGCTGAGGATACGCAGTATTTT. Its protein product is CASSYTGQGAEDTQYF.

In its sample, this clonotype was seen many times. The chain employs TRBV20-1 and TRBJ2-5; possibly TRBD2 for D (6 bases). The CDR3 covers 13 residues. Germline V gene data show CDR1 as DFQATT and CDR2 as SNEGSKA (reference sequence). V was cut by 3 bases and J by 5 bases, with 13 bases left in between. CDR3 DNA: TGCAGTGCTAGTCCTCAGGGAGGCGAGACCCAGTACTTC. Its protein product is CSASPQGGETQYF.

This clonotype was seen a few times. CDR3 nucleotides: TGTGCCAGCAGTTACTCCTCAGGGATGGAGACCCAGTACTTC. It yields the protein CASSYSSGMETQYF. V usage is TRBV6-5 and J usage is TRBJ2-5, with a tentative D call TRBD1 (5 bases). The CDR3 is 14 amino acids. The germline V gene encodes CDR1 MNHEY and CDR2 SVGAGI. Between the trimmed V and J ends, which lost 0 bases and 5 bases, there was a span of 10 bases.

This clonotype showed up just a few times. The rearrangement joins TRBV29-1 to TRBJ2-7, with 9 nucleotides matching TRBD1. The V gene end was trimmed by 0 bases and the J gene end by 3 bases; junction bases not matched to a gene: 3. The CDR3 contains 14 residues. Germline CDR1 is SQVTM and CDR2 is ANQGSEA. CDR3 sequence reads: CSVEDPGQGYEQYF. In nucleotides, the CDR3 is TGCAGCGTTGAAGATCCGGGACAGGGCTACGAGCAGTACTTC.

This clonotype was seen ten or more times. V usage is TRBV9 and J usage is TRBJ2-5; 10 bases fit TRBD2. The CDR3 length is 14 residues. Germline CDR1 reads SGDLS; CDR2 reads YYNGEE. V shed 5 bases and J 5 bases; nucleotides not matched to a gene: 6. The CDR3 DNA sequence: TGTGCCAGCAGTACTAGCGGGGTCCAGGAGACCCAGTACTTC. Translating gives CASSTSGVQETQYF.

This clonotype has a count of ten or more. CDR3: CASSHRDRGIGTQYF. The DNA of the CDR3 is TGTGCCAGCAGTCACCGGGACAGGGGCATTGGGACCCAGTACTTC. The J gene is TRBJ2-5, the V gene TRBV12-3 or TRBV12-4, with 10 bases fitting TRBD1. This CDR3 is built from 15 residues. After removal of 5 bases from V and 7 bases from J, the junction contained 10 bases not matched to a gene.

This clonotype was picked up many times. The chain is built from TRBV18 and TRBJ2-1; 9 nucleotides align to TRBD2. The J segment lost 6 bases and the V segment lost 6 bases, leaving 9 bases of the junction unmatched. This CDR3 contains 15 residues. The germline V gene encodes CDR1 KGHSH and CDR2 LQKENI. The CDR3 reads CASSLSSGLANEQFF. CDR3 DNA: TGTGCCAGCTCCCTAAGTTCGGGACTAGCCAATGAGCAGTTCTTC.

At least ten counts were recorded for this clonotype. The rearrangement uses TRBV20-1 and TRBJ2-1, with 14 positions matching TRBD2. The CDR3 loop spans 14 amino acids. CDR1 DFQATT and CDR2 SNEGSKA come from the germline V gene (reference sequence). V was pared by 1 base and J by 10 bases, with 3 bases of the junction left unmatched. CDR3 coding DNA: TGCAGTGCTAGAGGGGGACTAGCGGGAGAAGAGCAGTTCTTC. Translated: CSARGGLAGEEQFF.

At least ten counts were recorded for this clonotype. The chain carries TRBV2 and TRBJ2-7; 9 nucleotides line up with TRBD2. CDR1 and CDR2 (germline): SNHLY, FYNNEI. The CDR3 is 13 residues long. V gave up 6 bases and J gave up 5 bases; unmatched junction bases: 5. In nucleotides, the CDR3 is TGTGCCAGCAGGGAGCGGGAGGACCACGAGCAGTACTTC. It encodes CASREREDHEQYF.

There are many counts of this clonotype. The chain recombines TRBV7-3 with TRBJ2-1, with 8 bases matching TRBD1. Gene TRBJ2-3 matches the end of the DNA better, so the J call may be wrong. Germline assignment: CDR1 SGHTA and CDR2 FQGTGA. This CDR3 region has 16 residues. CDR3 protein: CASSYGQGLIEDTQYF. As DNA, the CDR3 is TGTGCCAGCAGTTACGGACAGGGCTTAATAGAAGATACGCAGTATTTT.

Ten or more counts support this clonotype. The chain has TRBV2 and TRBJ2-2, with a weak D call TRBD1 (5 bases). The ends were cut back, 4 bases at V and 1 base at J, with 7 bases in the middle. CDR1 and CDR2 (germline): SNHLY, FYNNEI. This CDR3 is built from 14 residues. CDR3 in amino acids: CASSGTRNTGELFF. CDR3 nucleotides: TGTGCCAGCAGTGGGACAAGGAACACCGGGGAGCTGTTTTTT.

This clonotype was picked up many times. The CDR3 loop is CASTPRNTGELFF. DNA of the CDR3: TGTGCCAGTACCCCTAGGAACACCGGGGAGCTGTTTTTT. This chain uses TRBV19 with TRBJ2-2; D not certain. This CDR3 has 13 residues. Germline assignment: CDR1 LNHDA and CDR2 SQIVND (reference sequence). V gave up 7 bases and J gave up 1 base, with 7 bases separating them.

The chain uses TRBV7-2 and TRBJ2-3; 13 nucleotides agree with TRBD2. Losses at the gene ends were 5 bases for V and 4 bases for J; bases not matched to a gene: 15. This CDR3 has 19 residues. Germline V gene data show CDR1 as SGHTA and CDR2 as FQGNSA. The CDR3 region is CASSRGPRLAGGRADTQYF. CDR3 nucleotide sequence: TGTGCCAGCAGCCGAGGGCCCCGACTAGCGGGAGGCAGGGCAGATACGCAGTATTTT.

This clonotype was observed at least ten times. J is TRBJ2-7 and V is TRBV10-3; TRBD2 agrees at 8 bases. With V trimmed by 0 bases and J by 3 bases, 7 bases remained unmatched. Per germline, CDR1 ENHRY and CDR2 SYGVKD. The CDR3 is 16 amino acids. The chain's CDR3 is CAISESTSGLGYEQYF. CDR3 DNA sequence: TGTGCCATCAGTGAGTCCACTTCGGGACTAGGCTACGAGCAGTACTTC.